The clone carrying this TCR beta chain was counted at least ten times. Looked up from germline, CDR1 is MNHNY and CDR2 is SVGAGI (reference sequence). The CDR3 totals 13 residues. With 5 bases removed from V and 5 bases from J, the gap between germline ends came to 12 bases. This sample is drawn from a study of Graves' ophthalmopathy and Graves' hyperthyroidism. CDR3 regions of TCR beta were amplified from RNA transcripts. RT-PCR was first run with HTBI primers, then multiplex PCR in a second round. TCRdb passed the multiplex PCR reads through MiXCR, listing each CDR3 protein once. The sample consists of 400,000 or so distinct CDR3 sequences, 15% of them appearing once. By definition, stable hyperthyroidism involved no ophthalmopathy within 18 months of follow-up. Patients were left out if they had other autoimmune diseases, uncontrolled infections, pregnancy or lactation. PBMCs had their origin in fresh peripheral blood (about 10 ml).

Sequenced sample: peripheral blood. This clonotype originated in a woman under 30 with stable Graves' hyperthyroidism. V gene TRBV6-6 combines with J gene TRBJ1-2, with a possible D match to TRBD1 (5 bases). CDR3 sequence reads: CASSPDSVYGYTF. Written as DNA, the CDR3 is TGTGCCAGCAGTCCCGACAGTGTATATGGCTACACCTTC.